What follows is one TCR beta chain and its context. No cognate antigen has been identified for it. No quality values exist for individual bases; no much larger clone is one base distant. Library method: the immunoSEQ multiplex PCR assay. A mixture of 60 forward primers for TCR Vbeta segments and 13 reverse primers for TCR Jbeta segments was used in the multiplex PCR. The CDR3 region of rearranged TCR beta genes was amplified from genomic DNA with a multiplex PCR assay. Amplified TCR beta libraries were sequenced as 87-base-pair reads on the Illumina HiSeq System. The original pipeline was this. In a later analysis, tens of millions of unique TCR beta chains were counted across the roughly 610 repertoires, and roughly 11 million of these chains were shared by at least two donors. Raw reads were error-corrected and collapsed into unique sequences by a nearest-neighbor algorithm in which closely related sequences were merged to remove PCR and sequencing errors. To assign V, D and J gene segments, CDR3 sequences were aligned to IMGT reference sequences. For a sequence to be retained, at least a six-nucleotide match to both a V gene segment and a J gene segment was required. A rearrangement counted as productive if the CDR3 had no stop codons and remained in frame with V and J, and every other rearrangement counted as non-productive. CDR3 was defined by IMGT convention, running from the second conserved V-encoded cysteine to the conserved J-encoded phenylalanine. The earlier analysis of a few hundred of the donors excluded any sequence lacking an unambiguous match to a single V gene segment. An earlier analysis of several hundred of the donors called V segments functional above 56.7% productive rearrangements and segregating when the between-donor standard deviation exceeded 5%. A statistical classification framework was developed to diagnose cytomegalovirus status using the catalog of TCR beta chain sequences. In a later analysis, TCR nucleotide sequences were compared against IMGT/GENE-DB human TR gene sequences so that V and J genes could be assigned. A later analysis assigned CDR3 sequences and most-parsimonious VDJ recombination scenarios with the TCRdist pipeline. In a later analysis, each TCR beta chain was defined by its CDR3 amino acid sequence together with its V-gene family, and reads lacking a unique V-gene family were excluded. A later analysis removed 592 highly shared, low-generation-probability nucleotide sequences to deal with suspected cross-contamination and a sequencing artifact. In a later analysis, a clonal expansion index for each public chain was calculated from normalized within-repertoire ranks of inferred template counts. A later analysis computed generation probabilities with a VDJ recombination model fitted to out-of-frame rearrangements, and checked the results against IGoR. A later analysis scored TCR-TCR, TCR-HLA and TCR-CMV co-occurrence with hypergeometric tests, applying a repertoire-size bias correction to TCR pairs. False discovery rates were estimated in a later analysis by permuting HLA or CMV assignments 20 times. In a later analysis, co-occurring TCRs were grouped using DBSCAN, and TCRdist sequence similarity was added for clustering within HLA-allele-positive subsets. For co-occurrence clustering, repertoires with fewer than 30,000 or more than 120,000 public chains were excluded, along with about five repertoires with anomalous nucleotide sharing. TCRdb carries this immuneACCESS record with in-frame sequences only. Its versions omit some clonotypes, under half of them owing to an unresolved V gene in the studies checked, with the rest unexplained. The V and J calls and clone size are taken from that table; D and trimming were inferred from the DNA. The sample table lists under 200,000 clones, roughly 80% of them with a count of one. Jointly, the top ten make up less than 5.5% of the sample.

This entry is derived from a study of cytomegalovirus exposure and HLA in healthy donors (dated 2017 in TCRdb). Turning to the overall study: An earlier analysis of roughly 610 of the donors reported 276 Gb of sequence data and 117 million unique TCR beta sequences obtained from about 200 million T cells. Around 320 gigabases of sequencing data and approximately 93 million unique TCR sequences were included in an early release covering under 650 HLA-typed donors. Of the 398 genotyped donors, approximately 82% fell in the genetic ancestry cluster associated with self-reported Caucasian donors. The study aimed to test whether cataloging public T cell receptors could reveal signatures of past pathogen exposure. Using immunosequencing, the study profiled T cell repertoires from 666 subjects and related those repertoires to cytomegalovirus serostatus. In addition to the first cohort of approximately 670 subjects, a separate validation cohort of approximately 130 different subjects was used. The study combined high-throughput TCR immunosequencing, statistical association of individual TCRs with disease status, and machine learning to predict cytomegalovirus infection status. A later analysis re-examined previously published TCR beta repertoires from hundreds of donors and added high-resolution HLA genotyping to investigate patterns of TCR occurrence. The later analysis used no new phenotypic data to find candidate immune exposures, relying instead on TCR beta sequences and their occurrence across donors. To decide whether each TCR beta V gene segment behaved as functional or pseudogenic, an earlier analysis of 587 of the donors relied on high-throughput TCR beta sequencing. Donor age, sex, ethnicity and CMV serostatus were compiled together with the repertoire data. A later genetic analysis took genome-wide SNP genotypes for about 55% of the roughly 700 donors and used that subset as a discovery cohort. Every repertoire in the discovery cohort had been generated on one and the same sequencing platform. Class I and class II HLA loci were covered by the typing at four-digit resolution. The number of typed donors differed by locus: about 629-630 for A, B, C, DRB1 and DQB1; about 520 for DQA1; some 590 for DPA1; and 450 to 480 for DPB1. Roughly 5 DR-DQ haplotypes were handled as single units for association and clustering, since linkage in the cohort was strong. Among 398 genotyped donors of the cohort, an average of approximately 240,000 unique TCR beta nucleotide sequences were sequenced per donor, roughly 20% of them non-productive.

The cohort consisted of 666 healthy bone marrow donors. At the time of sampling, all cohort members were nominally healthy, though unrecorded immune exposures were likely present. The donor was CMV seronegative and was included in the group of under 450 seronegative cohort members. Every donor gave a peripheral blood sample, and the peripheral blood mononuclear cells from that sample were used for TCR beta sequencing. The Qiagen DNeasy Blood Extraction Kit was used to extract genomic DNA from the blood cell samples. From cysteine to phenylalanine, the CDR3 is 14 amino acids long. The DNA shown is the 42-base CDR3, in frame from base 1. From a lookup of the germline V gene (reference sequence), CDR1 and CDR2 are SEHNR and FQNEAQ. V sheds 2 bases and J sheds 6 bases, leaving 13 bases between their ends. Study-wide findings and limitations: A cluster of highly shared sequence variants was judged likely to be a technical artifact of the sequencing pipeline. Some IMGT-functional V segments, including TRBV6-2 and TRBV6-3, could not be distinguished by the 87-base-pair reads and were therefore excluded. Because some donors lacked HLA typing at each locus, the association tests relied only on the typed subset. Because counts were too low, about 18 rarely observed V segments, including chromosome 9 orphons, were excluded from the earlier analysis of several hundred of the donors. Across donors, most TCR sequences were observed very rarely, whereas some public TCRs were present in many individuals. CMV serostatus was the only immune exposure information available for the cohort. A later analysis found that most CMV-associated TCR beta chains appeared HLA-restricted, with HLA associations seemingly driven largely by CMV exposure. Correlated functional status among segregating V segments might be attributable to linkage disequilibrium, but an unknown experimental factor could not be ruled out. Compared with the approximately 710-donor mean, donors in an Asian-associated ancestry cluster had fewer N-insertions in productive TCRs, according to a later genetic analysis. The presence/absence analyses assumed that sequencing depth was roughly uniform across donors, and that assumption may not be true. In an earlier analysis of about 600 of the donors, most TCR beta V segments appeared in productive rearrangements about 87% or about 30% of the time, broadly matching IMGT annotations. According to the authors, the approach could potentially be generalized to other disease states and immunological phenotypes. A further reported finding was that TCR beta sequences accurately predicted the HLA-A and HLA-B alleles for most subjects in the first cohort. In this cohort, only TCR beta chains were sequenced, and detectable features were limited by the absence of alpha or paired-chain data. A later analysis found that HLA-associated TCR beta chains were more clonally expanded and had lower generation probabilities than equally common non-associated chains. In vitro tests confirmed that three of the cytomegalovirus-associated TCR beta chains recognize cytomegalovirus antigens. The classifier was reported to diagnose cytomegalovirus status with high specificity and sensitivity in both the original and validation cohorts. A total of 164 TCR beta chains were listed by the study as associated with cytomegalovirus. When HLA alleles, especially DR and DQ, strongly co-occurred, TCR associations were difficult to assign to individual alleles. In a later analysis, the rate of TCR association differed among HLA loci, with DRB1 alleles having the most associated TCRs and HLA-C alleles having the fewest. V-gene and J-gene trimming of TCR beta chains was associated with a missense DCLRE1C variant in a later genetic analysis, and the association was replicated in an independent cohort. According to a later analysis, parvovirus B19, influenza, CMV and Epstein-Barr virus appeared linked to several top co-occurrence clusters. At a false discovery rate of 0.05, a later analysis linked 15,000 to 20,000 TCR beta sequences to specific HLA alleles.

The chain couples TRBV7-9 to TRBJ1-1; a confident D gene designation cannot be given. The receptor comes from a male donor in good health and CMV-seronegative. Sequenced sample: PBMCs. The CDR3 region reads CASSLSGVGSEAFF. The DNA reads TGTGCCAGCAGCTTAAGCGGGGTGGGGTCTGAAGCTTTCTTT.